A selection of T cell receptor beta chains follows, all from one sample in a study of T cell repertoires in cytomegalovirus infection. Which antigens these TCRs recognize remains unknown. TCRdb re-derived calls from the reads in MiXCR, one entry per CDR3 protein. Of around 900,000 distinct CDR3 sequences listed, around 30% are singletons. Specimen: cultured CD8+ T cells from PBMCs, collected from culture after CMV antigen stimulation. The receptors shown here come from a human donor in good health (CMV status not recorded). Some clones in this sample may be carry-over from other donors' samples. Each CDR3 is given with its conserved first and last residue.

CASSVMGSPEQFF	TRBV9
CASSSDRGGETQYF	TRBV12-3/TRBV12-4
CASSFRRISNTEAFF	TRBV7-2
CASSQDVRTSGANVLTF	TRBV4-1
CASSEDMDEAFF	TRBV6-2/TRBV6-3
CASSVGVSGNTIYF	TRBV27
CASSQPFGGYGYTF	TRBV4-2
CAISERDYEQYF	TRBV10-3
CASSLVYMGSNSPLHF	TRBV7-9
CASSLGQISNQPQHF	TRBV6-2/TRBV6-3
CASSHVALQGALETQYF	TRBV12-3/TRBV12-4
CASSNRDTFLEQFF	TRBV19
CASSLGPGVTNYGYTF	TRBV12-3/TRBV12-4
CSVEGRGNEQFF	TRBV29-1
CASGLFNEQFF	TRBV12-5
CASSSSGQGVTQYF	TRBV5-4
CASRPDRGREGYTF	TRBV6-6
CAISDGQGANYGYTF	TRBV10-3
CASSGPGSDNGYTF	TRBV7-9
CASSLGTGGTETQYF	TRBV7-6
CASIGGTGNTIYF	TRBV6-6
CASSESGGQGYYGYTF	TRBV10-2
CASSYDGDRANTIYF	TRBV6-5
CASSLTGSGNEQFF	TRBV12-3/TRBV12-4
CASSGPGTGVLGAQETQYF	TRBV2
CASSFKGRGPRETQYF	TRBV7-6
CASSLSMGQPTSNTEAFF	TRBV27